The subject of this entry is one T cell receptor (beta chain). Its antigen remains unidentified. The germline gene is not matched at one end of the junction; a read error may be the cause. This sample stems from a study of tumor and adjacent non-tumor tissue in lung cancer (dated 2018 in TCRdb). General notes on the study: The cohort included eleven to twelve adenocarcinoma, 2 squamous cell carcinoma and 1 small cell lung cancer patients. The roughly 15 patients were aged about 31 to 76 years, included about 10 men and 5 women, and had TNM stage I to III disease. In total, sequencing yielded 130,000,000 or so productive TCRbeta reads, which works out to an average of about 4.17 million reads per sample. Using bulk TCRbeta repertoires from over twelve lung cancer patients, the study set lung tumor tissue side by side with matched distant non-tumor lung tissue. For each patient, one tumor sample and one normal lung sample were taken, giving approximately 30 paired specimens that underwent TCRbeta CDR3 sequencing.

Bulk unsorted tissue served as the source for RNA extraction, and RNA quality was assessed using a NanoDrop ND-1000 and an Agilent 2100. Newly diagnosed lung cancer patients without prior chemotherapy who had been admitted for thoracic surgery in China between August and November 2014 were enrolled as donors. Patients with previous radiotherapy or chemotherapy, or with another concurrent cancer, were excluded from the study. Surgical tissue pieces of roughly 1-2.2 cm3 were preserved in RNAlater solution and were kept at -80 degrees C until use. The library was made by multiplex PCR. For sequencing, an Illumina HiSeq 2500 was employed. Following protocols modified from ARM-PCR, the researchers constructed TCRbeta libraries through three rounds of nested PCR with primers (Table S4). Before sequencing, PCR products of 200-500 bp were excised from the gel and purified with the QIAquick gel extraction kit. The original methods were these. Reads were cleaned with Trimmomatic, merged with FLASH into complete CDR3 sequences, and assigned to V(D)J germline segments with MiTCR. Clonal diversity was computed as the inverse Simpson's index with VDJtools. In-frame sequences lacking a premature stop codon were counted as productive reads. TCRdb ran its own pipeline on the public reads, namely fastp trimming at Q25 and MiXCR clone calling, and kept in-frame beta chains. Records with the same CDR3 protein are collapsed into one entry carrying the most frequent genes and DNA. Clone size and V and J calls follow TCRdb, not the original study. Across this sample there are fewer than 120,000 distinct CDR3 sequences, with approximately 84% seen only once. In total, the top ten clones hold around 21% of the sample.

Overall study outcomes, separate from this receptor: In normal lung, the top 100 clones accounted for a significantly larger cumulative share of the repertoire than in tumor tissue. Because peripheral blood was not sequenced, the blood TCRbeta repertoires of the lung cancer patients in the study went unexamined. TCR diversity (inverse Simpson) was significantly higher in tumor than in normal lung tissue (431.37 vs 166.20, P = 0.0075, Mann-Whitney U test). TCR diversity was significantly higher in younger patients, and greater tumor TCR diversity was associated with shorter overall survival and shorter disease-free survival. The sequencing platform is not named in the methods, and unique molecular identifiers are not mentioned. Only roughly 14 patients were in the cohort, and the authors stated that larger samples and more detailed clinical data are needed.

Sequences were obtained from lung tumor tissue. This receptor was identified in a man between 65 and 85 years old with non-small cell lung cancer.

The bases read TGTGCAAGCAGTTACTCTGGGCCAGCGGGACCCCCAGGGTCCGAGCAGTACTTC. Its protein reads: CASSYSGPAGPPGSEQYF. Recombination joined TRBV6-5 with TRBJ2-7; TRBD2 matches 7 bases in the middle. CDR1 and CDR2, per the germline V gene, are MNHEY and SVGAGI. The CDR3 spans 18 residues, from the cysteine through the phenylalanine. The only DNA kept is the CDR3, 54 bases in frame from the first base.